This entry lists 26 T cell receptor beta chains sequenced from one sample in a study of cytomegalovirus exposure and HLA in healthy donors (dated by TCRdb to 2016 to 2017). Receptor amplification or capture employed the immunoSEQ multiplex PCR assay. The multiplex PCR relied on a mix of 60 forward primers for TCR Vbeta segments and 13 reverse primers for TCR Jbeta segments. What TCRdb holds here is the immuneACCESS table cut down to in-frame rearrangements. Part of the clones is not present; checked against another copy, under half of the missing clones reflect an unresolved V gene, and the others are unexplained. In this sample the table shows over 150,000 clones, 70% to 80% of which occur a single time. The ten largest account for around 7.2% of the sample. What was sequenced was PBMCs. These receptors all come from a man aged 30-40 years in good health and CMV-seropositive.

The V call is TRBV5-1, the J call TRBJ2-7, with unresolved D. Trimming took 1 base from V and 5 from J, leaving 13 bases between them. The CDR3 consists of 14 residues. Germline V gives CDR1 SGHRS, CDR2 YFSETQ. The CDR3 region is CASSLNQVHDEQYF. In DNA form, the CDR3 reads TGCGCCAGCAGCTTGAATCAGGTACACGACGAGCAGTACTTC.

The J gene is TRBJ2-2, the V gene TRBV11-3, with a weak D call TRBD1 (6 bases). Germline V gives CDR1 SGHNT, CDR2 YENEEA. Trimming took 2 bases from V and 6 from J, leaving 10 bases between them. This CDR3 contains 14 residues. The CDR3 sequence is CASSLRGGAGELFF. In DNA, the CDR3 is TGTGCCAGCAGCTTACGAGGGGGAGCCGGGGAGCTGTTTTTT.

On this clone: The junction does not match germline at one end; this may be a read error. The CDR3 nucleotides read TGTGCTAGCAGCCCCTTGTCGAGTTGGCAAGAGACCCAGTACTTC. It encodes CASSPLSSWQETQYF. The rearrangement links TRBV7-7 to TRBJ2-5; D uncertain. CDR1 and CDR2 (germline): SSHAT, FNYEAQ (reference sequence). The CDR3 length is 15 residues. The variable domain in full, completed from reference TRBV7-7 and TRBJ2-5, reads GAGVSQSPRYKVTKRGQDVTLRCDPISSHATLYWYQQALGQGPEFLTYFNYEAQPDKSGLPSDRFSAERPEGSISTLTIQRTEQRDSAMYRCASSPLSSWQETQYFGPGTRLLVL.

This rearrangement joins TRBV7-9 to TRBJ2-1; 9 bases match TRBD1. The V and J ends lost 5 bases and 9 bases, in that order; junction bases with no gene match: 8. The V gene's germline CDR1 is SEHNR and CDR2 FQNEAQ (reference sequence). The CDR3 totals 14 residues. This CDR3 is CASSRTGDEGEQFF. CDR3 in DNA: TGTGCCAGCAGCCGGACAGGGGATGAGGGTGAGCAGTTCTTC.

Written as DNA, the CDR3 is TGCGCCAGCAGCTTAGGGGTAGATACGCAGTATTTT. As protein: CASSLGVDTQYF. J is TRBJ2-3 and V is TRBV5-1; weak D call: TRBD1 (5 bases). The ends were cut back, 2 bases at V and 5 bases at J, with 6 bases in the middle. The germline V gene encodes CDR1 SGHRS and CDR2 YFSETQ. The CDR3 length is 12 residues.

The V and J genes are TRBV19 and TRBJ2-7; no clear D. The CDR3 is made up of 14 amino acids. Germline CDR1 is LNHDA and CDR2 is SQIVND (reference sequence). Trimming cost V 7 bases and J 5 bases, with 18 bases left between them. The CDR3 DNA is TGTGCCAGTACCAACACCTTCCCCGGAGACGAGCAGTACTTC. It is translated as CASTNTFPGDEQYF.

V is TRBV4-1 and J is TRBJ1-2, with D possibly being TRBD1 (6 bases). V lost 2 bases and J lost 12, with 16 bases in between. This CDR3 has 13 amino acids. Germline V gene data show CDR1 as MGHRA and CDR2 as YSYEKL. The CDR3 sequence: CASSQPDRTRNTF. CDR3 bases: TGCGCCAGCAGCCAACCTGACAGGACCAGGAACACCTTC.

This clone was counted once. The chain has TRBV28 and TRBJ1-5, with no clear D. Deletions cut 8 bases from V and 15 bases from J, with 20 bases between. Germline V gene lookup returns CDR1 MDHEN and CDR2 SYDVKM. The length of the CDR3 is 12 residues. CDR3 protein: CASSLMDAEGHF. The DNA of the CDR3 is TGTGCCAGCTCCTTAATGGACGCCGAGGGGCATTTT.

This clone has at least ten counts. The rearrangement links TRBV2 to TRBJ1-1; 8 bases map to TRBD1. CDR1 is SNHLY and CDR2 is FYNNEI in the germline V gene. CDR3 size: 13 residues. The ends lost 5 bases at V and 1 base at J; junction bases unmatched: 0. Written as DNA, the CDR3 is TGTGCCAGCAGTCAGGGGGCGAACACTGAAGCTTTCTTT. Protein: CASSQGANTEAFF. Variable domain in full (rest from reference TRBV2 and TRBJ1-1): EPEVTQTPSHQVTQMGQEVILRCVPISNHLYFYWYRQILGQKVEFLVSFYNNEISEKSEIFDDQFSVERPDGSNFTLKIRSTKLEDSAMYFCASSQGANTEAFFGQGTRLTVV.

The chain is built from TRBV2 and TRBJ2-1, with 10 bases aligning to TRBD2. CDR1 and CDR2 from the germline V gene are SNHLY and FYNNEI. V dropped 7 bases and J dropped 7; count of bases not matched to a gene: 16. The CDR3 has 17 amino acids. This CDR3 reads CASKAASGRETGNEQFF. The CDR3 DNA reads as TGTGCCAGCAAGGCTGCTAGCGGGAGAGAGACGGGGAATGAGCAGTTCTTC.

The V call is TRBV2, the J call TRBJ1-4; D not resolved. CDR1 SNHLY and CDR2 FYNNEI come from the germline V gene. The CDR3 loop spans 13 amino acids. V was trimmed by 4 bases and J by 8 bases, leaving 11 bases between them. The CDR3 coding sequence is TGTGCCAGCAGTGGGGCTCGGCGCGAAAAACTGTTTTTT. Encoded protein: CASSGARREKLFF.

This rearrangement joins TRBV27 to TRBJ2-3; the match to TRBD2 covers 11 bases. V trimming: 7 bases; J trimming: 1 base; junction bases outside the gene matches: 4. Looked up from germline, CDR1 is MNHEY and CDR2 is SMNVEV (reference sequence). This CDR3 region has 15 residues. Here the CDR3 DNA reads TGTGCCAGCACCCTGACTAGCGGGGGCACAGATACGCAGTATTTT. It codes for CASTLTSGGTDTQYF.

In DNA, the CDR3 is TGTGCCAGCAGTGACTTCCTATCCCTAGCGGAATGTTCCTACGAGCAGTACTTC. Its translation: CASSDFLSLAECSYEQYF. The chain combines TRBV25-1 with TRBJ2-7; 7 nucleotides align to TRBD2. From germline, CDR1 is MGHDK and CDR2 SYGVNS. This CDR3 has 18 amino acids. The V segment lost 3 bases and the J segment 1 base; nucleotides outside the gene matches: 15.

The V and J genes are TRBV2 and TRBJ2-5, with TRBD2 matching over 10 bases. The CDR3 length is 16 residues. V gave up 3 bases and J gave up 1 base; unmatched junction bases: 5. Germline V lookup: CDR1 SNHLY, CDR2 FYNNEI. As DNA, the CDR3 is TGTGCCAGCAGTGATGGAGGGACTAGCGCCCAAGAGACCCAGTACTTC. As protein: CASSDGGTSAQETQYF.

The chain uses TRBV27 and TRBJ2-7; TRBD2 matches at 9 bases. The CDR3 consists of 14 residues. CDR1 and CDR2 from the germline V gene are MNHEY and SMNVEV (reference sequence). With 8 bases clipped from V and 1 base from J, the junction kept 6 bases outside the gene matches. The DNA for the CDR3 is TGTGCCAGCTGCGTGCGGGAGGGTTCCTACGAGCAGTACTTC. This sequence encodes CASCVREGSYEQYF.

V is TRBV7-6 and J is TRBJ2-3, with D hard to call. From germline, CDR1 is SGHVS and CDR2 FNYEAQ. CDR3 length: 14 residues. V was pared by 5 bases and J by 0 bases, with 9 bases between. The CDR3, as DNA: TGTGCCAGCAGCCCAGGCACTAGCACAGATACGCAGTATTTT. It codes for CASSPGTSTDTQYF.

The chain carries TRBV7-9 and TRBJ2-7, with TRBD2 matching 9 bases. The V segment lost 4 bases and the J segment 2 bases; nucleotides outside the gene matches: 3. The germline CDR1 and CDR2 sequences are SEHNR and FQNEAQ (reference sequence). The CDR3 contains 14 residues. The CDR3 protein is CASSSAGGPYEQYF. DNA for the CDR3: TGTGCCAGCAGCTCAGCGGGAGGACCCTACGAGCAGTACTTC.

This clone was recorded many times. The chain couples TRBV28 to TRBJ2-4, with TRBD1 identical over 9 bases. Trimming removed 5 bases from V and 6 bases from J; junction bases left unmatched: 5. The length of the CDR3 is 14 residues. Germline CDR1 is MDHEN and CDR2 is SYDVKM. Here the CDR3 reads CASSRGQGRNIQYF. The CDR3 DNA reads as TGTGCCAGCAGTCGCGGACAGGGGAGAAACATTCAGTACTTC. Full variable domain (missing parts from reference TRBV28 and TRBJ2-4): DVKVTQSSRYLVKRTGEKVFLECVQDMDHENMFWYRQDPGLGLRLIYFSYDVKMKEKGDIPEGYSVSREKKERFSLILESASTNQTSMYLCASSRGQGRNIQYFGAGTRLSVL.

The chain has TRBV7-3 and TRBJ2-1, with 8 bases fitting TRBD2. The V gene's germline CDR1 is SGHTA and CDR2 FQGTGA. The CDR3 has 14 residues. The V gene end was trimmed by 4 bases and the J gene end by 7 bases; junction bases not matched to a gene: 6. CDR3 in DNA: TGTGCCAGCAGCTCACCCCCGGGGGGGAATGAGCAGTTCTTC. Translating gives CASSSPPGGNEQFF. Full variable domain (outside the CDR3, taken from reference TRBV7-3 and TRBJ2-1): GAGVSQTPSNKVTEKGKYVELRCDPISGHTALYWYRQSLGQGPEFLIYFQGTGAADDSGLPNDRFFAVRPEGSVSTLKIQRTERGDSAVYLCASSSPPGGNEQFFGPGTRLTVL.

V gene TRBV6-1 combines with J gene TRBJ2-5; no reliable D call. TRBJ2-7 explains the end of the DNA better; the J call may be wrong. This CDR3 is built from 11 residues. Germline loops: CDR1 MNHNS, CDR2 SASEGT. This CDR3 reads CASSDFYEQYF. The DNA for the CDR3 is TGTGCCAGCAGTGACTTCTACGAGCAGTACTTC.

The V call is TRBV18, the J call TRBJ2-1; 16 bases are a match to TRBD2. The CDR3 is made up of 16 amino acids. Germline V gene lookup returns CDR1 KGHSH and CDR2 LQKENI. V dropped 6 bases and J dropped 9; count of bases not matched to a gene: 8. The CDR3 DNA is TGTGCCAGCTCCAAGGGACTAGCGGGAGGGGAGCGTGAGCAGTTCTTC. This codes for CASSKGLAGGEREQFF.

This clone has just one count. The V call is TRBV4-2, the J call TRBJ2-7; D may be TRBD1 (6 bases). The V gene's germline CDR1 is LGHNA and CDR2 YNFKEQ. The CDR3 runs 17 residues. The ends were cut back, 5 bases at V and 0 bases at J, with 20 bases in the middle. The chain's CDR3 is CASSVQGGAGGSYEQYF. For the CDR3, the DNA is TGTGCCAGCAGCGTTCAAGGGGGTGCCGGTGGCTCCTACGAGCAGTACTTC.

The chain couples TRBV11-3 to TRBJ2-3; 10 bases are shared with TRBD1. Germline CDR1 is SGHNT and CDR2 is YENEEA. V gave up 4 bases and J gave up 5 bases; unmatched junction bases: 3. The CDR3 sequence is 14 residues long. In DNA, the CDR3 is TGTGCCAGCAGCTCGGGACAGGGGAGAGATACGCAGTATTTT. This gives the protein CASSSGQGRDTQYF.

The chain combines TRBV5-4 with TRBJ1-1; no clear D. Germline-derived CDR1 and CDR2 are SGHNT and YYREEE (reference sequence). The V and J ends lost 4 bases and 4 bases respectively, with 14 bases between them. This CDR3 is built from 14 residues. CDR3 nucleotides: TGTGCCAGCAGCCCTGAGGTTCGAGGCACTGAAGCTTTCTTT. Its protein product is CASSPEVRGTEAFF.

V is TRBV7-2 and J is TRBJ1-5; D is possibly TRBD1 (5 bases). With 3 bases removed from V and 4 bases from J, the gap between germline ends came to 16 bases. The CDR3 runs to 16 residues. Per the germline V gene, CDR1 is SGHTA and CDR2 is FQGNSA. The CDR3 region is CASSFGRGGGNQPQHF. CDR3 nucleotide sequence: TGTGCCAGCAGCTTTGGACGTGGGGGAGGGAATCAGCCCCAGCATTTT.

The gene calls are TRBV7-8 and TRBJ2-3; D possibly corresponds to TRBD2 (5 bases). The CDR3 has 14 residues. Germline V gene data show CDR1 as SGHVS and CDR2 as FQNEAQ. Trimming took off 4 bases at V and 12 bases at J, with 20 bases between the two ends. CDR3 protein: CASSSDQRELAQYF. CDR3 sequence (DNA): TGTGCCAGCAGCTCAGACCAAAGGGAGCTAGCACAGTATTTT.